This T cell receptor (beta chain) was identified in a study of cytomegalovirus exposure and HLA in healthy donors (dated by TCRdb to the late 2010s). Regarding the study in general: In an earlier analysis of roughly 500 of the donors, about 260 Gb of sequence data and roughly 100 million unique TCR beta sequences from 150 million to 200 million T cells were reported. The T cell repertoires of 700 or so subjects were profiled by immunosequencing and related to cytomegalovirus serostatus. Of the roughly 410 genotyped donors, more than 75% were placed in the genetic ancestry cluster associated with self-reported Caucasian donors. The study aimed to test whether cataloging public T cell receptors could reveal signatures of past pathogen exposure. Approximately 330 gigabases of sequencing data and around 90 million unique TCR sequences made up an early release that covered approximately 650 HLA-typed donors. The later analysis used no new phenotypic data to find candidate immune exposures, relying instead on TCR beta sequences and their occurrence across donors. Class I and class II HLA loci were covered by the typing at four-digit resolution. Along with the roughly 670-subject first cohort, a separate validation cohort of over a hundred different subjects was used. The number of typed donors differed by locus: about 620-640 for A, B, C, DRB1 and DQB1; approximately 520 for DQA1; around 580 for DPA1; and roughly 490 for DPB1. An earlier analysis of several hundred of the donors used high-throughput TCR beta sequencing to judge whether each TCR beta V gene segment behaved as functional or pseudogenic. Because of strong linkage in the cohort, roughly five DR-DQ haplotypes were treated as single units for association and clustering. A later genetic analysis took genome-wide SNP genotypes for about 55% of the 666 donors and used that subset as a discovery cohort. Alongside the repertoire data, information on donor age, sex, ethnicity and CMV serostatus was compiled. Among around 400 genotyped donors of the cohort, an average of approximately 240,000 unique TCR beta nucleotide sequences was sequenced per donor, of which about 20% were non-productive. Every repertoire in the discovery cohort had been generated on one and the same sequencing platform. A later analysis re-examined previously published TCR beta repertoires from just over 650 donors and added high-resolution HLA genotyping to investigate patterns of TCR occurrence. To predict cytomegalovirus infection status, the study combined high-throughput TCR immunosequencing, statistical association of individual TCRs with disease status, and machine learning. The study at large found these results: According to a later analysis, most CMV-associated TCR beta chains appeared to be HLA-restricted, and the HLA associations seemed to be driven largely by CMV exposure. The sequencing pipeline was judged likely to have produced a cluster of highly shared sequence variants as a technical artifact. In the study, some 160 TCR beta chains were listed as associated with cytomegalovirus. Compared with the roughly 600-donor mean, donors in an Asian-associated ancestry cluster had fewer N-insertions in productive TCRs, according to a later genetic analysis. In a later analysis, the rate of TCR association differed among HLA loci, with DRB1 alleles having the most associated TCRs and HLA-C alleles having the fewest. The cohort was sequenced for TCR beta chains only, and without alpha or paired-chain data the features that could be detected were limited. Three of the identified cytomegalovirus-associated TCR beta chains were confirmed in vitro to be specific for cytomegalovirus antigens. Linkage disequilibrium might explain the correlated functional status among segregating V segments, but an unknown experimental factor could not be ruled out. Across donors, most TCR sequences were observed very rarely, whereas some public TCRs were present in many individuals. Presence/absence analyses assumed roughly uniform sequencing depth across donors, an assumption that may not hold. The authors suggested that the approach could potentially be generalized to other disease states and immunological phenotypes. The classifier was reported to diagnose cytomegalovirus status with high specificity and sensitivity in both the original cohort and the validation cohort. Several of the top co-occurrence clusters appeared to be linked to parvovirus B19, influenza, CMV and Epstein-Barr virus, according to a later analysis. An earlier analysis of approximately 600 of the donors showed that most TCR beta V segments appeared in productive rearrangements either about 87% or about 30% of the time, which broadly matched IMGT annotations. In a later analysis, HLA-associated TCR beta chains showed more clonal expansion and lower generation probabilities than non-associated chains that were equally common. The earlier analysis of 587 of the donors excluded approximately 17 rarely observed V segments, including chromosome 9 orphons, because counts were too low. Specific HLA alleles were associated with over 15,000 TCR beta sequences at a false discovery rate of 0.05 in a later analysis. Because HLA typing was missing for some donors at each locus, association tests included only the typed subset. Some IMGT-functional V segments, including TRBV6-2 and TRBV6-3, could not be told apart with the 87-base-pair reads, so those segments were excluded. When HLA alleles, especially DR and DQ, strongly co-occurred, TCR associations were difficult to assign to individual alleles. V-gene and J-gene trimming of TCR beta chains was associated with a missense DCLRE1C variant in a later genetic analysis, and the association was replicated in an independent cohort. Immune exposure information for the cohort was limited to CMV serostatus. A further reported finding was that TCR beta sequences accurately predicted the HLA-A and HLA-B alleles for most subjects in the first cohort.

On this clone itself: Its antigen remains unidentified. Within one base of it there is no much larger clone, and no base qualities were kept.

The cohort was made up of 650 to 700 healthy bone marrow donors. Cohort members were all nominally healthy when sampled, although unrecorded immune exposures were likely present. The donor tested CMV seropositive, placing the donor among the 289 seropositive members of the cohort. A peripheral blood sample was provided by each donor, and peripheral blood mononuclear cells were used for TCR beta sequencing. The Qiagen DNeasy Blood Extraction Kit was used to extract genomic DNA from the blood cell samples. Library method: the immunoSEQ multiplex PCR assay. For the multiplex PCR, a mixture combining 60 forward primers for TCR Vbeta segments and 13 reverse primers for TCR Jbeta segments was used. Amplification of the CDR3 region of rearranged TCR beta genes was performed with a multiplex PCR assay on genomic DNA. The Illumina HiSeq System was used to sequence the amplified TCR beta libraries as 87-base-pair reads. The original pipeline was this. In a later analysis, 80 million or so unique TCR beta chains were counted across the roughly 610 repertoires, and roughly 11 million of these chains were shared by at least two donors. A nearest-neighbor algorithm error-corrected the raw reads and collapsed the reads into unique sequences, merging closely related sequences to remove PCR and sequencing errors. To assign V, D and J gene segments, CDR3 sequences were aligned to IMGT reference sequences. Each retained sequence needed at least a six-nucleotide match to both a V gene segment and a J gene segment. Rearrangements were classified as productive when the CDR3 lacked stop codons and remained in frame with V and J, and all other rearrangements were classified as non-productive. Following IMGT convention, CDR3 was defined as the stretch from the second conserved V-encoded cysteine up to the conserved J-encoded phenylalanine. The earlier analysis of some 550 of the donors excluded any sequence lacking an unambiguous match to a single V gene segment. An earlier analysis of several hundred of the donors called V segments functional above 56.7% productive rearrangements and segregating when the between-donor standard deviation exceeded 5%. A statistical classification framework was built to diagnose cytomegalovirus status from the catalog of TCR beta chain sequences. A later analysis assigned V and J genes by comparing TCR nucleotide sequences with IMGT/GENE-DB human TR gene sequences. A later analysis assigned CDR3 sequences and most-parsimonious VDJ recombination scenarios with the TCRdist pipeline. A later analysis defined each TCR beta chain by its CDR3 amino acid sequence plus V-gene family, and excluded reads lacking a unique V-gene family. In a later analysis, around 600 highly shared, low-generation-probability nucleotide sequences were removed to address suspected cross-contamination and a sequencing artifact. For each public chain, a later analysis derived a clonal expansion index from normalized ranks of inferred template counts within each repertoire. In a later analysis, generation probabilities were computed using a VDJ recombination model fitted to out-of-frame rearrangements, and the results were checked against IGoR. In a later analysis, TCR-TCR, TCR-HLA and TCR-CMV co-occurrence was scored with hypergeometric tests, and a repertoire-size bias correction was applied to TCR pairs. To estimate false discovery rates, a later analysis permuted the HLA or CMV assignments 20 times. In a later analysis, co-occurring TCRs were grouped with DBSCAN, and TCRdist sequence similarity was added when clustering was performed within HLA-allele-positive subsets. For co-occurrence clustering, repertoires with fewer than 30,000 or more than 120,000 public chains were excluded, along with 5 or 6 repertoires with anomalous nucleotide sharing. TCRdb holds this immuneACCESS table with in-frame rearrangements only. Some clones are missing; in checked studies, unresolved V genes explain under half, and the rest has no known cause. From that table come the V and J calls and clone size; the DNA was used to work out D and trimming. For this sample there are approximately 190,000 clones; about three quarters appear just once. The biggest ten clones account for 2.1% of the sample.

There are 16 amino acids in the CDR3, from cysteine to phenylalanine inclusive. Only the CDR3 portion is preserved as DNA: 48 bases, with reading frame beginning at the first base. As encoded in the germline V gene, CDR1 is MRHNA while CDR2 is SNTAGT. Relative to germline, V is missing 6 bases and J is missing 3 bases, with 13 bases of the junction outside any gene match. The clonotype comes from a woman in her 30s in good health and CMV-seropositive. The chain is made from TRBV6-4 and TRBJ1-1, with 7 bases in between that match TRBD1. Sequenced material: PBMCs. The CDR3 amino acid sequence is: CASSVYRGGWDTEAFF. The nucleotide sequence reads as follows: TGTGCCAGCAGCGTCTACAGGGGAGGTTGGGACACTGAAGCTTTCTTT.